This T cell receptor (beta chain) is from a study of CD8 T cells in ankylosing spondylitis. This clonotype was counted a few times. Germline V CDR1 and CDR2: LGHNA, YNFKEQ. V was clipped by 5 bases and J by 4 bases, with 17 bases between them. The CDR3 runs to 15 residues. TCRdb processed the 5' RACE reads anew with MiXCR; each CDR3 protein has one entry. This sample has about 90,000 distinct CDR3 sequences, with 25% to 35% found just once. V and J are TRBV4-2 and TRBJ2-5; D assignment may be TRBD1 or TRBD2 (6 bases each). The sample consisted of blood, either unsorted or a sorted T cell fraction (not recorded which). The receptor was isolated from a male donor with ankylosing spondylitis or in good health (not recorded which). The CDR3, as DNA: TGTGCCAGCAGCTCCAGTAGGGGGGAAGGAGAGACCCAGTACTTC. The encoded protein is CASSSSRGEGETQYF.